This T cell receptor beta chain was captured in a study of molecular identifiers for immune sequencing clone quantification. The CDR3 is made up of 16 amino acids. Germline V gene data show CDR1 as MGHRA and CDR2 as YSYEKL. J lost 3 bases, V lost 1 base, and 3 bases had no gene match. TCRdb re-derived calls from the PCR reads in MiXCR, one entry per CDR3 protein. This repertoire shows over 600,000 distinct CDR3 sequences, less than 20% found once; its top ten account for roughly 0.9%. The sequence derives from a human donor in good health. Some libraries in this study had Jurkat cell RNA spiked in. This chain joins TRBV4-1 and TRBJ2-1, with TRBD2 matching over 10 bases. Sequencing input: naive CD8+ T cells from blood, with Jurkat cell RNA spiked in. Subset reported: FACS-sorted CD8+CD4-CCR7+CD45RA+ naive T cells. Here the CDR3 reads CASSQGSGGFYNEQFF. Here the CDR3 DNA reads TGCGCCAGCAGCCAAGGTAGCGGGGGGTTCTACAATGAGCAGTTCTTC.